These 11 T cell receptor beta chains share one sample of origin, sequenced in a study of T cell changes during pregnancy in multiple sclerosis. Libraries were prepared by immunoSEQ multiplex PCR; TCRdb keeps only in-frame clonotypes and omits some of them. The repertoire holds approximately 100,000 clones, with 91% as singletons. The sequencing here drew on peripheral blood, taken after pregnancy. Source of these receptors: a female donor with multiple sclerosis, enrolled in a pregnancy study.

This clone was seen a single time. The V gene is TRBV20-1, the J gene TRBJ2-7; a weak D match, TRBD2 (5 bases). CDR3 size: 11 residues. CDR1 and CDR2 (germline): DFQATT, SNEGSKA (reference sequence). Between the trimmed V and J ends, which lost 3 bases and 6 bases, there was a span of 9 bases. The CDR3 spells CSASRDGEQYF. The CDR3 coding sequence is TGCAGTGCTAGTCGGGATGGCGAGCAGTACTTC.

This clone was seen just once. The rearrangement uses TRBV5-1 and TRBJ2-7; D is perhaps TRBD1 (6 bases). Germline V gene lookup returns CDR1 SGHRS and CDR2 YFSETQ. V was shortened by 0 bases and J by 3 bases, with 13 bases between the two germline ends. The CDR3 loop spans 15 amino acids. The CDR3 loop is CASSLGVQGSYEQYF. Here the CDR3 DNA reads TGCGCCAGCAGCTTGGGTGTTCAGGGGAGCTACGAGCAGTACTTC.

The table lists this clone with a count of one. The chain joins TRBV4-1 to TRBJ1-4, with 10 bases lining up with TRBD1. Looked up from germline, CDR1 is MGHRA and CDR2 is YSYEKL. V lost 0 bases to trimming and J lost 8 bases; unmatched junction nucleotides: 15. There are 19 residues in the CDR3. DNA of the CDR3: TGCGCCAGCAGCCAAGATACCGACAGGGGGCGGGTATTGGGAGAAAAACTGTTTTTT. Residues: CASSQDTDRGRVLGEKLFF.

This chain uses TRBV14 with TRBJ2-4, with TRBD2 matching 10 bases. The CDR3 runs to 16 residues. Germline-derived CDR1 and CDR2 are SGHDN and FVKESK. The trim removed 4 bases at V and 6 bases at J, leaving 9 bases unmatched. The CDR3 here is CASSPTAGGLLNIQYF. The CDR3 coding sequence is TGTGCCAGCAGCCCTACAGCGGGGGGGCTGTTAAACATTCAGTACTTC.

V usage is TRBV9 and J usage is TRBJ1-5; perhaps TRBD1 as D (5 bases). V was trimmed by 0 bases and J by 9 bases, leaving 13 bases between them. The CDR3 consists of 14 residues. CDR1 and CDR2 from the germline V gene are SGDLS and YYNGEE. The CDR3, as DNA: TGTGCCAGCAGCGTAGACAACAGGCCCGGGCCCCAGCATTTT. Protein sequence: CASSVDNRPGPQHF.

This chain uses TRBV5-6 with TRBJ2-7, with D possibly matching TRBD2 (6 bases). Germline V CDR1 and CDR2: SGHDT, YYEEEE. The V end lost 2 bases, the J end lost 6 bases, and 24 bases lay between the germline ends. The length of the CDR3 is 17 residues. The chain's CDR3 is CASSFRGRGRGIGEQYF. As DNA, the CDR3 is TGTGCCAGCAGCTTTAGGGGCCGTGGGCGGGGCATAGGCGAGCAGTACTTC.

This CDR3 reads CASSEAAAQGPYEQYF. CDR3 in DNA: TGTGCCAGCAGTGAAGCGGCGGCGCAGGGTCCCTACGAGCAGTACTTC. This rearrangement joins TRBV6-1 to TRBJ2-7; tentatively, D is TRBD1 (5 bases). The V gene lost 0 bases and the J gene lost 2 bases, with 14 bases spanning the gap. Germline V CDR1 and CDR2: MNHNS, SASEGT. The CDR3 is 16 residues long.

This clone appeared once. The DNA for the CDR3 is TGCAGCGCCTCACAGGGGGCGGGTGAAAAACTGTTTTTT. Protein product: CSASQGAGEKLFF. The rearrangement links TRBV29-1 to TRBJ1-4, with TRBD1 matching over 9 bases. V shed 7 bases and J 7 bases; nucleotides not matched to a gene: 7. Germline assignment: CDR1 SQVTM and CDR2 ANQGSEA. There are 13 residues in the CDR3.

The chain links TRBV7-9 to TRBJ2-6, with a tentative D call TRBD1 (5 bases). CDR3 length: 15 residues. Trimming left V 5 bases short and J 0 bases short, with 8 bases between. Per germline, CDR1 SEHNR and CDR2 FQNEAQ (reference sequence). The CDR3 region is CASSNRSSGANVLTF. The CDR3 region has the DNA TGTGCCAGCAGCAACAGGAGCTCTGGGGCCAACGTCCTGACTTTC.

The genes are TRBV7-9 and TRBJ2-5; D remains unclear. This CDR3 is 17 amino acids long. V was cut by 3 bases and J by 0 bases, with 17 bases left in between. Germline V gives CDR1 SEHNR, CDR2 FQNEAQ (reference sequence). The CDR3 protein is CASSFLPPSLYQETQYF. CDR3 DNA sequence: TGTGCCAGCAGCTTTCTTCCGCCGTCCCTATACCAAGAGACCCAGTACTTC.

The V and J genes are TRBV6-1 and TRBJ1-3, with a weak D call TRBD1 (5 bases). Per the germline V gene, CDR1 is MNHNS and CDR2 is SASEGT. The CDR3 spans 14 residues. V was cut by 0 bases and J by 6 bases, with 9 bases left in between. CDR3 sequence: CASSEADSQNTIYF. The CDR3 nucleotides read TGTGCCAGCAGTGAAGCCGACAGCCAAAACACCATATATTTT.